A single sample is the source of the 2 T cell receptor beta chains below, sequenced in a study of blood T cell repertoires in COVID-19. Some clones are missing from TCRdb's copy, which holds only in-frame ones; the method was immunoSEQ multiplex PCR. The sample lists hundreds of thousands of clones; around 87% were seen once. Sample: PBMCs or T cells enriched from blood (not recorded which). These receptors originate from a woman in her forties or fifties who had recovered from COVID-19.

The chain uses TRBV14 and TRBJ2-3, with D unclear. Trimming removed 4 bases from V and 6 bases from J, with 8 bases in between. Germline CDR1 SGHDN, CDR2 FVKESK. The CDR3 is 12 amino acids. CDR3 amino acids: CASSPTRDTQYF. CDR3 DNA: TGTGCCAGCAGCCCTACGAGGGATACGCAGTATTTT.

The chain joins TRBV15 to TRBJ2-7; D might be TRBD1 (6 bases). The CDR3 is 15 amino acids. The germline V gene has CDR1 LNHNV and CDR2 YYDKDF (reference sequence). Trimming cost V 1 base and J 3 bases, with 13 bases left between them. CDR3 bases: TGTGCCACCAGCAGAGGCCGGATAGGGGGCTACGAGCAGTACTTC. Translated, it gives CATSRGRIGGYEQYF.